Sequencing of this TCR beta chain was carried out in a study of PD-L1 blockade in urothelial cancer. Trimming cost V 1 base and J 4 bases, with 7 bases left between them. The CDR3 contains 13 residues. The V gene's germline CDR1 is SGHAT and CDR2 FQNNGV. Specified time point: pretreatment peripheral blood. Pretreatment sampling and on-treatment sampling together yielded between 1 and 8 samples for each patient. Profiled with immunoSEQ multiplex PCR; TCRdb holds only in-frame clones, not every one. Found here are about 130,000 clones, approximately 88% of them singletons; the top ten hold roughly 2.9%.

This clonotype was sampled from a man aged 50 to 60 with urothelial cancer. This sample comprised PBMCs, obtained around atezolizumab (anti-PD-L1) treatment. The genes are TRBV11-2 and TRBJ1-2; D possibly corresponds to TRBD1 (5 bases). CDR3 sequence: CASSLAQAYGYTF. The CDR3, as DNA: TGTGCCAGCAGCTTAGCACAGGCCTATGGCTACACCTTC.